The entry that follows covers one T cell receptor (beta chain) sequence. This clone was detected a few times. Its antigen has not been determined. Base qualities are not provided; no much larger clone lies one nucleotide away. The sample is drawn from a study of identifying expanded T cells in peripheral blood (dated by TCRdb to the late 2010s). Concerning the study at large: Technical replicates were generated by sequencing separate aliquots of the same genomic DNA pool, and four replicates were compared pairwise. General conclusions and limits of the study: Variance in clone template counts between approximately two-week samples significantly increased with total template count across all healthy donors. Both the number of clones called differentially abundant and the false-positive rate were significantly reduced by the beta-binomial model across all healthy-donor time intervals. Between technical replicates the binomial model flagged roughly 1.1 differentially abundant clones, whereas over around 2 weeks the binomial model flagged about 15 and over about 4 weeks 19 to 20. The authors expected biological variance in healthy repertoires might increase further over much longer intervals such as months to years.

TCRbeta CDR3 regions were profiled by bias-controlled multiplex PCR amplification of genomic DNA with the immunoSEQ Assay. The original methods were these. The absolute abundance of each unique TCRbeta CDR3 region was quantified after sequences were collapsed and filtered. Differential abundance was tested with two models: a binomial (Fisher-equivalent) model and a beta-binomial model that adds time-dependent variance fitted from healthy donors. Clones with fewer than 5 combined templates were excluded, and clones with Benjamini-Hochberg FDR below 0.01 were called differentially abundant. Beta-binomial variance was modeled as a function of total template count across the two samples using the form v = (b*log(k)+a)^2. This immuneACCESS table, as held by TCRdb, lists in-frame sequences with V and J called but not all clones. Of the missing ones, under half trace to an unresolved V gene in checked studies; the others have no known cause. V and J calls and clone size follow that table, whereas D and trimming were derived from the DNA. In all, the sample holds around 94,000 clones, and approximately 85% of those were seen once. 4% to 5.5% of the sample is taken by the ten largest.

V is pared back by 7 bases and J by 4 bases, with 10 bases lying between the germline termini. For CDR1 and CDR2, the germline V gene lists MNHNS and SASEGT. Counted from cysteine to phenylalanine, this CDR3 has 12 amino acids. Only CDR3 DNA remains: 36 bases, in frame from the first base. No immune events such as infections were documented for the healthy donors during the collection period. To calibrate time-dependent variance in a beta-binomial model of T-cell clone differential abundance, blood repertoires from healthy donors were used as a training cohort. The training cohort was composed of approximately ten healthy donors, 3 female and 7 male. The donors were between about 25 and 70 years old, with an average age of roughly 40 years. Obtained from a commercial supplier, whole blood was collected from each healthy donor at three time points set around two weeks apart. For immunosequencing, genomic DNA was extracted from whole blood that had not been sorted.

The sequence came from a person aged 18 to 75 in good health. The sequenced material came from blood. The V and J genes are TRBV6-1 and TRBJ2-5; 6 matching bases give a weak D call of TRBD1. The DNA sequence is as follows: TGTGCCAGCAAAGGGACACTAGAGACCCAGTACTTC. The resulting protein is CASKGTLETQYF.